This section outlines one T cell receptor (beta chain) sequence together with its context. These data originate in a study of technical replicates of blood from a handful of donors. The repertoire was sequenced with immunoSEQ multiplex PCR; TCRdb's copy has only in-frame clones and lacks some. This sample has 50,000 to 65,000 clones, with roughly nine tenths found just once. This CDR3 region has 15 residues. Germline V lookup: CDR1 SGHAT, CDR2 FQNNGV. V was shortened by 2 bases and J by 6 bases, with 11 bases between the two germline ends. Material for sequencing was PBMCs. The sequence derives from a human donor in good health. Some clones in this sample may be carry-over from other donors' samples. This chain connects TRBV11-2 to TRBJ1-6; unclear D gene. Here the CDR3 reads CASSLHALSNSPLHF. In DNA form, the CDR3 reads TGTGCCAGCAGCTTACATGCTTTGAGTAATTCACCCCTCCACTTT.